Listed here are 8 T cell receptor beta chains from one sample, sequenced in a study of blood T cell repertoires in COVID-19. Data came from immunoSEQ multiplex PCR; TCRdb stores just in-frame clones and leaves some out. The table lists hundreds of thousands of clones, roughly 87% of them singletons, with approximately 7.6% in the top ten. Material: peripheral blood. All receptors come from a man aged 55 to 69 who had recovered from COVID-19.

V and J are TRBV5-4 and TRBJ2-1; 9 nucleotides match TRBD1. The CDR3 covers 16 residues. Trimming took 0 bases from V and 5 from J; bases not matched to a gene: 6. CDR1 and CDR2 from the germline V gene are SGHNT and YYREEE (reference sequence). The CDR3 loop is CASSLVGTGKHNEQFF. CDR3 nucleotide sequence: TGTGCCAGCAGCTTGGTGGGGACAGGGAAACACAATGAGCAGTTCTTC.

CDR3 in amino acids: CASSPTAGYSATEAFF. The CDR3 region has the DNA TGCGCCAGCAGCCCGACGGCGGGGTATTCAGCCACTGAAGCTTTCTTT. V usage is TRBV5-1 and J usage is TRBJ1-1, with no clear D. CDR3 size: 16 residues. Deletions cut 4 bases from V and 4 bases from J, with 20 bases between. Germline CDR1 reads SGHRS; CDR2 reads YFSETQ. The full variable domain, its missing parts supplied by reference TRBV5-1 and TRBJ1-1, is KAGVTQTPRYLIKTRGQQVTLSCSPISGHRSVSWYQQTPGQGLQFLFEYFSETQRNKGNFPGRFSGRQFSNSRSEMNVSTLELGDSALYLCASSPTAGYSATEAFFGQGTRLTVV.

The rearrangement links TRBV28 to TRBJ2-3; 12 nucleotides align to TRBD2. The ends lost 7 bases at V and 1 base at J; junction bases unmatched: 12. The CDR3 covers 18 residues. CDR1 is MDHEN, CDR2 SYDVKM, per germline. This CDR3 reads CASNLIWTSGAGTDTQYF. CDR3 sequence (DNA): TGTGCCAGCAATCTTATTTGGACTAGCGGGGCGGGCACAGATACGCAGTATTTT.

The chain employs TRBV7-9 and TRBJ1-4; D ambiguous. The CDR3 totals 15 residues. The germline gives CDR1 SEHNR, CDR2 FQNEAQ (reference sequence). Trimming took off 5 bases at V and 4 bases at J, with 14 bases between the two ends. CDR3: CASSPARSRNEKLFF. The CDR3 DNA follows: TGTGCCAGCAGCCCGGCGCGGAGCCGTAATGAAAAACTGTTTTTT.

DNA of the CDR3: TGTGCCAGCAGCTTGCAGGGACTAGCGGGGGTATGGGATACGCAGTATTTT. Protein product: CASSLQGLAGVWDTQYF. V usage is TRBV11-2 and J usage is TRBJ2-3; 14 bases fit TRBD2. The V segment lost 3 bases and the J segment 6 bases; nucleotides outside the gene matches: 8. The germline gives CDR1 SGHAT, CDR2 FQNNGV. The CDR3 spans 17 residues.

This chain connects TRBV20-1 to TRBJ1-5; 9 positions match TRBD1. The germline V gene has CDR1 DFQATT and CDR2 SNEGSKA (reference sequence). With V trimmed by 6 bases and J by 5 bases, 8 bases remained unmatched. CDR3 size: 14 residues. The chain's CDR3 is CSASWDRDDQPQHF. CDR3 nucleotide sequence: TGCAGTGCGAGTTGGGACAGGGATGATCAGCCCCAGCATTTT.

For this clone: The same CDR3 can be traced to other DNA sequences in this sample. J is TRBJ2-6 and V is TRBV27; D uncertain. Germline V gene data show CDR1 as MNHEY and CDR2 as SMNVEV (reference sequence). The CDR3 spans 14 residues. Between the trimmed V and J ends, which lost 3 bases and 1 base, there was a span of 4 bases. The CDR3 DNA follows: TGTGCCAGCAGTTTCTTGTCTGGGGCCAACGTCCTGACTTTC. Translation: CASSFLSGANVLTF.

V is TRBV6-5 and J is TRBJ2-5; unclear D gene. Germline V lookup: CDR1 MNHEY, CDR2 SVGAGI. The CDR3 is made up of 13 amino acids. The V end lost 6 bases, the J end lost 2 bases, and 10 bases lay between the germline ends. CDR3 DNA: TGTGCCAGCAGCACAGTATTGCAAGAGACCCAGTACTTC. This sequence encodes CASSTVLQETQYF.